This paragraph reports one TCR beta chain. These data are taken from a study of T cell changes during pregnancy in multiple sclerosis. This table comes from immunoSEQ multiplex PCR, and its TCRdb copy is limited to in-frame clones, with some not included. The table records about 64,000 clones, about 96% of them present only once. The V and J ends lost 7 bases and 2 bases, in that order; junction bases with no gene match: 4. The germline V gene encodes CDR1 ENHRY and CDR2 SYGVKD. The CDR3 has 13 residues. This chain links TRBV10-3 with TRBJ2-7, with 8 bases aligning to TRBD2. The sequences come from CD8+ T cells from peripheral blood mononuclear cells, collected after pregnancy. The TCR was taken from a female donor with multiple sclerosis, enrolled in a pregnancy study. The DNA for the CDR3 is TGTGCCATCATGCGGGGGGAAACCTACGAGCAGTACTTC. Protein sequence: CAIMRGETYEQYF.